These 17 T cell receptor beta chains came from one sample sequenced in a study of T-cell reconstitution after alpha-beta-depleted transplantation in children. Using unique molecular identifiers, the investigators prepared the TCRbeta library. One entry per CDR3 protein, called by TCRdb with MiXCR from the PCR reads. The sample gives roughly 590,000 distinct CDR3 sequences, approximately 15% of which show up once; 0.85% to 1.3% is in the top ten. Here the sequenced sample was PBMCs from the stem cell graft donor, taken from the stem cell graft. These receptor sequences come from a human donor who donated a stem cell graft to a child with acute myeloid leukemia.

There are many counts of this clonotype. In DNA form, the CDR3 reads TGCAGTGCTAGAGATTTAACCCTTCTTTCGGATACGCAGTATTTT. It encodes CSARDLTLLSDTQYF. This sequence joins TRBV20-1 and TRBJ2-3; no reliable D call. The CDR3 contains 15 residues. Germline CDR1 and CDR2: DFQATT and SNEGSKA (reference sequence). V was shortened by 0 bases and J by 6 bases, with 16 bases between the two germline ends.

V gene TRBV11-2 combines with J gene TRBJ2-7, with 8 bases that match TRBD1. The CDR3 is 15 residues long. CDR1 is SGHAT, CDR2 FQNNGV, per germline. V gave up 4 bases and J gave up 0 bases; unmatched junction bases: 5. CDR3 bases: TGTGCCAGCAGCTATCCCGGGACAGGCTCCTACGAGCAGTACGTC. Translated: CASSYPGTGSYEQYV.

CDR3 coding DNA: TGTGCCAGCAGCTTAACGAGGCTCTGGGAGCAGTACTTC. The encoded protein is CASSLTRLWEQYF. The rearrangement uses TRBV7-2 and TRBJ2-7; D remains unclear. V lost 2 bases and J 7 bases, leaving 12 bases between the germline ends. This CDR3 is built from 13 residues. The V gene's germline CDR1 is SGHTA and CDR2 FQGNSA.

This clonotype was recorded at least ten times. The chain uses TRBV6-5 and TRBJ1-3; D is ambiguous. This CDR3 contains 15 residues. Trimming took 2 bases from V and 4 from J, leaving 12 bases between them. Germline V CDR1 and CDR2: MNHEY, SVGAGI. The CDR3 region is CASSYPELLGNTIYF. The CDR3 region has the DNA TGTGCCAGCAGTTACCCCGAGCTTCTAGGAAACACCATATATTTT.

This clonotype was observed at least ten times. CDR3 nucleotide sequence: TGCAGCGCCCGGGACAGTGAAGCTTTCTTT. Protein sequence: CSARDSEAFF. The chain couples TRBV29-1 to TRBJ1-1; 7 positions match TRBD1. This CDR3 contains 10 residues. Looked up from germline, CDR1 is SQVTM and CDR2 is ANQGSEA. After removal of 7 bases from V and 7 bases from J, the junction contained 3 bases not matched to a gene.

This clonotype was counted many times. This sequence joins TRBV5-6 and TRBJ1-2; tentative D call: TRBD1 (6 bases). The V end lost 4 bases, the J end lost 4 bases, and 17 bases lay between the germline ends. The CDR3 loop spans 15 amino acids. The germline gives CDR1 SGHDT, CDR2 YYEEEE. CDR3 coding DNA: TGTGCCAGCAGCGTGGACAGCGAGCCTTTCTATGGCTACACCTTC. As protein: CASSVDSEPFYGYTF.

This clonotype has only a few counts. The V and J genes are TRBV24-1 and TRBJ2-3; 8 positions agree with TRBD1. CDR1 and CDR2 from the germline V gene are KGHDR and SFDVKD. V shed 5 bases and J 0 bases; nucleotides not matched to a gene: 6. The CDR3 runs 16 residues. This CDR3 is CATSGGTGVSTDTQYF. In DNA, the CDR3 is TGTGCCACCAGTGGGGGGACAGGCGTTAGCACAGATACGCAGTATTTT.

The table lists this clonotype with many counts. This chain uses TRBV4-2 with TRBJ2-1, with unresolved D. The germline V and J ends were trimmed by 0 bases and 0 bases, with 9 bases remaining between them. This CDR3 is built from 16 residues. Germline V lookup: CDR1 LGHNA, CDR2 YNFKEQ. CDR3 in amino acids: CASSQDAVSSYNEQFF. CDR3 DNA: TGTGCCAGCAGCCAAGACGCGGTTAGCTCCTACAATGAGCAGTTCTTC.

This clonotype was detected many times. V usage is TRBV20-1 and J usage is TRBJ1-1; TRBD1 is a possible D gene (5 bases). Trimming shortened V by 0 bases and J by 2 bases, and 16 bases separated the two germline ends. From germline, CDR1 is DFQATT and CDR2 SNEGSKA (reference sequence). The CDR3 runs 16 residues. CDR3 in amino acids: CSARDLVLGANTEAFF. In DNA, the CDR3 is TGCAGTGCTAGAGATTTAGTCCTTGGGGCAAACACTGAAGCTTTCTTT.

This chain connects TRBV5-6 to TRBJ1-1; D uncertain. The CDR3 extends over 13 amino acids. CDR1 SGHDT and CDR2 YYEEEE come from the germline V gene. Trimming pared 3 bases from V and 6 bases from J, leaving 12 bases between. The CDR3 DNA sequence: TGTGCCAGCAGCTCGCACGGAGGATCTGAAGCTTTCTTT. Its protein product is CASSSHGGSEAFF.

This clonotype was detected ten times or more. The chain recombines TRBV20-1 with TRBJ2-3, with 13 bases identical to TRBD2. The CDR3 loop spans 13 amino acids. The V gene's germline CDR1 is DFQATT and CDR2 SNEGSKA (reference sequence). Trimming cost V 5 bases and J 8 bases; bases outside gene matches: 4. This chain's CDR3 is CSAGTSGDGTQYF. CDR3 nucleotides: TGCAGTGCTGGGACTAGCGGGGATGGTACGCAGTATTTT.

With regard to this clonotype: This may arise from a read error, as a much more abundant clone is one base away. V and J are TRBV7-9 and TRBJ2-7; 9 bases match TRBD1. V was clipped by 1 base and J by 5 bases; unmatched bases: 6. This CDR3 comprises 15 residues. Germline V CDR1 and CDR2: SEHNR, FQNEAQ (reference sequence). CDR3 nucleotides: TGTGCCAGCAGCTTAGGGACAGGGGTCGGCCACGAGCAGTACTTC. Protein product: CASSLGTGVGHEQYF.

This clonotype was observed at least ten times. The genes are TRBV7-3 and TRBJ2-1, with D perhaps TRBD2 (5 bases). V lost 2 bases, J lost 6 bases, and 11 bases lay in between. The CDR3 contains 14 residues. The germline V gene has CDR1 SGHTA and CDR2 FQGTGA. The CDR3 is CASSLLASFNEQFF. For the CDR3, the DNA is TGTGCCAGCAGCTTATTAGCGTCGTTCAATGAGCAGTTCTTC.

Ten or more counts support this clonotype. The chain couples TRBV20-1 to TRBJ1-1; no firm D call. Per the germline V gene, CDR1 is DFQATT and CDR2 is SNEGSKA (reference sequence). The length of the CDR3 is 13 residues. The V and J ends lost 0 bases and 6 bases respectively, with 11 bases between them. The CDR3 region has the DNA TGCAGTGCTAGAGATCCGGCAACCCCTGAAGCTTTCTTT. As protein: CSARDPATPEAFF.

About this clonotype: One end of the junction is discordant with germline, which a read error may explain. This chain links TRBV4-3 with TRBJ1-4; D gene uncertain. CDR1 and CDR2 (germline): LGHNA, YSLEER. This CDR3 spans 15 amino acids. CDR3 in DNA: TGCGCCAGCAGTCAAGATCGAAAGGGAAATGAAAAACTGTTTTTT. This translates into CASSQDRKGNEKLFF.

This clonotype was detected ten times or more. The chain joins TRBV6-1 to TRBJ2-1; 8 positions match TRBD1. After removal of 7 bases from V and 8 bases from J, the junction contained 10 bases not matched to a gene. The CDR3 spans 14 residues. Germline lookup yields CDR1 MNHNS and CDR2 SASEGT. The chain's CDR3 is CASTDRQGAHEQFF. CDR3 DNA: TGTGCCAGCACGGACAGGCAGGGGGCCCATGAGCAGTTCTTC.

This clonotype was found a few times. The gene calls are TRBV4-3 and TRBJ1-1; D not resolved. Germline CDR1 is LGHNA and CDR2 is YSLEER. With 0 bases removed from V and 4 bases from J, the gap between germline ends came to 12 bases. There are 15 residues in the CDR3. In nucleotides, the CDR3 is TGCGCCAGCAGCCAAGATTGGAGGGTGGCCACTGAAGCTTTCTTT. Its translation is CASSQDWRVATEAFF.